This entry lists 14 T cell receptor beta chains sequenced from one sample in a study of T cell responses to AZD1222 COVID-19 vaccine. Clones were read by immunoSEQ multiplex PCR, and TCRdb kept only the in-frame ones, dropping some. The sample comprises 95,000 to 150,000 clones, 89% of which are singletons, and under 2% rests with the top ten. The material sequenced was peripheral blood, taken on day 0 of AZD1222 vaccination. All receptors derive from an adult in good health.

This sequence joins TRBV7-9 and TRBJ2-7; D gene ambiguous. CDR1 and CDR2 from the germline V gene are SEHNR and FQNEAQ (reference sequence). The V end lost 5 bases, the J end lost 4 bases, and 6 bases lay between the germline ends. The CDR3 is made up of 11 amino acids. Here the CDR3 DNA reads TGTGCCAGCAGCGTGTCTTACGAGCAGTACTTC. Encoded protein: CASSVSYEQYF.

The sample holds one count of this clone. The rearrangement links TRBV5-1 to TRBJ2-5; D possibly uses TRBD1 or TRBD2 (5 bases each). V was clipped by 4 bases and J by 2 bases, with 12 bases between them. The CDR3 runs to 14 residues. The germline CDR1 and CDR2 sequences are SGHRS and YFSETQ. CDR3 DNA: TGCGCCAGCAGCCCCCGGGGCGATCAAGAGACCCAGTACTTC. The encoded protein is CASSPRGDQETQYF.

J is TRBJ2-3 and V is TRBV5-4; 7 bases are a match to TRBD2. Germline trimming cut 4 bases from V and 5 bases from J; bases unmatched to any gene: 7. CDR1 is SGHNT, CDR2 YYREEE, per germline (reference sequence). The CDR3 extends over 14 amino acids. The CDR3, as DNA: TGTGCCAGCAGCCCGAACCCGGGAGGAGATACGCAGTATTTT. Encoded protein: CASSPNPGGDTQYF.

The chain has TRBV7-9 and TRBJ2-7; 7 positions agree with TRBD2. Germline V gene sequence: CDR1 SEHNR, CDR2 FQNEAQ (reference sequence). CDR3 size: 13 residues. The V and J ends lost 4 bases and 4 bases, in that order; junction bases with no gene match: 4. The CDR3 here is CASSSREAYEQYF. The CDR3 DNA reads as TGTGCCAGCAGCTCCCGGGAGGCTTACGAGCAGTACTTC.

The chain recombines TRBV18 with TRBJ1-5, with D unclear. The germline V and J ends were trimmed by 9 bases and 3 bases, with 15 bases remaining between them. Germline V gene sequence: CDR1 KGHSH, CDR2 LQKENI. The CDR3 totals 14 residues. The CDR3 bases are TGTGCCAGTAACCACGGGTCTTTCAATCAGCCCCAGCATTTT. Translating it yields CASNHGSFNQPQHF.

The gene calls are TRBV3-1 (or the pseudogene TRBV3-2) and TRBJ1-2; TRBD1 matches at 9 bases. The V segment lost 3 bases and the J segment 0 bases; nucleotides outside the gene matches: 17. This CDR3 comprises 20 residues. Germline CDR1 reads LGHDT; CDR2 reads YNNKEL (reference sequence). The CDR3 loop is CASSHIFGTGSSSANYGYTF. In DNA, the CDR3 is TGTGCCAGCAGCCATATTTTTGGGACAGGGTCTTCCTCAGCTAACTATGGCTACACCTTC.

This sequence joins TRBV11-2 and TRBJ2-1; TRBD2 aligns across 11 bases. The CDR3 is 19 amino acids. Germline assignment: CDR1 SGHAT and CDR2 FQNNGV. V lost 6 bases, J lost 4 bases, and 17 bases stayed unmatched. CDR3 protein: CASRLMGGVAGGRYNEQFF. CDR3 DNA: TGTGCCAGCAGATTAATGGGGGGCGTAGCGGGAGGGAGATACAATGAGCAGTTCTTC.

The table lists this clone with a count of one. The chain carries TRBV6-5 and TRBJ2-1, with D hard to call. CDR1 is MNHEY and CDR2 is SVGAGI in the germline V gene. The V end lost 5 bases, the J end lost 8 bases, and 19 bases lay between the germline ends. The CDR3 sequence is 15 residues long. Written as DNA, the CDR3 is TGTGCCAGCAGTACAATCCCTGCGCGCGTCGATGAGCAGTTCTTC. It is translated as CASSTIPARVDEQFF.

J is TRBJ1-6 and V is TRBV15; D is possibly TRBD1 (5 bases). Germline values: CDR1 LNHNV, CDR2 YYDKDF (reference sequence). This CDR3 spans 16 amino acids. Trimming left V 0 bases short and J 9 bases short, with 15 bases between. Here the CDR3 reads CATSRDPGQGSSPLHF. In DNA, the CDR3 is TGTGCCACCAGCAGAGATCCTGGGCAGGGCAGTTCACCCCTCCACTTT.

The gene calls are TRBV28 and TRBJ1-2; D unresolved. CDR1 is MDHEN and CDR2 is SYDVKM in the germline V gene. V dropped 8 bases and J dropped 10 bases, with 8 bases sitting between them. This CDR3 is 9 amino acids long. CDR3 protein: CASSWPYTF. The DNA of the CDR3 is TGTGCCAGCTCTTGGCCCTACACCTTC.

V gene TRBV7-3 combines with J gene TRBJ1-1, with D tentatively TRBD1 (5 bases). The CDR3 spans 17 residues. In germline, CDR1 is SGHTA, CDR2 FQGTGA. Trimming stripped 1 base from V and 3 bases from J, with 18 bases between. CDR3: CASSLMGGTNKDTEAFF. The DNA of the CDR3 is TGTGCCAGCAGCTTAATGGGGGGGACCAATAAGGACACTGAAGCTTTCTTT.

This clone was counted only a few times. The chain couples TRBV7-3 to TRBJ2-2; D possibly corresponds to TRBD1 (5 bases). The CDR3 consists of 14 residues. CDR1 is SGHTA and CDR2 is FQGTGA in the germline V gene. Trimming took 5 bases from V and 5 from J, leaving 12 bases between them. This CDR3 is CASSPPGLTGELFF. CDR3 nucleotide sequence: TGTGCCAGCAGCCCCCCAGGGCTTACCGGGGAGCTGTTTTTT.

CDR3 loop: CATSDKGFEAFF. The CDR3 region has the DNA TGTGCCACCAGTGATAAGGGCTTTGAAGCTTTCTTT. This sequence joins TRBV24-1 and TRBJ1-1; no definite D call. The CDR3 spans 12 residues. Germline V gene lookup returns CDR1 KGHDR and CDR2 SFDVKD. Trimming removed 3 bases at V and 7 bases at J, with 8 bases between.

This clone was seen once. J is TRBJ2-7 and V is TRBV6-1; 10 bases fit TRBD1. V lost 2 bases, J lost 6 bases, and 10 bases stayed unmatched. CDR1 is MNHNS, CDR2 SASEGT, per germline. The length of the CDR3 is 16 residues. DNA for the CDR3: TGTGCCAGCAGTGAATCGTCCGGGACAGGGGACCGCGAGCAGTACTTC. This encodes CASSESSGTGDREQYF.